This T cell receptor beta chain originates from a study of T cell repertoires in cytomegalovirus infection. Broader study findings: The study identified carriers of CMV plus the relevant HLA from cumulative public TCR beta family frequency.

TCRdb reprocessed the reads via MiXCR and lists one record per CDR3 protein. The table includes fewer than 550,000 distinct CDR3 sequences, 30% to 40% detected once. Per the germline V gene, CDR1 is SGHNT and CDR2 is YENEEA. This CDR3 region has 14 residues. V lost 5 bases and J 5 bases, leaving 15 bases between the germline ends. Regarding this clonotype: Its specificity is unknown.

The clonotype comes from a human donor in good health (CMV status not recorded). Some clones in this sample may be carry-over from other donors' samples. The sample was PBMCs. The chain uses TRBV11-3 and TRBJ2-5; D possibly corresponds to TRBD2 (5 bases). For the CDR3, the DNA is TGTGCCAGCAGCCAAGGGAGTAGTCTGGAGACCCAGTACTTC. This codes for CASSQGSSLETQYF. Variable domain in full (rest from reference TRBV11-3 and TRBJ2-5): EAGVVQSPRYKIIEKKQPVAFWCNPISGHNTLYWYLQNLGQGPELLIRYENEEAVDDSQLPKDRFSAERLKGVDSTLKIQPAELGDSAVYLCASSQGSSLETQYFGPGTRLLVL.